This passage covers 7 T cell receptor beta chains from one sample sequenced in a study of T-cell reconstitution after alpha-beta-depleted transplantation in children. Unique molecular identifiers were built into the TCRbeta library. TCRdb used MiXCR to reprocess the PCR reads, holding one entry per CDR3 protein. This sample has around 380,000 distinct CDR3 sequences; approximately 10% occur once, and the top ten carry nearly 5.5%. Here the sequenced sample was PBMCs from the stem cell graft donor, taken from the stem cell graft. The origin of the receptors is a human donor who donated a stem cell graft to a child with acute myeloid leukemia.

This clonotype showed up just a few times. The chain joins TRBV15 to TRBJ2-4; D is uncertain. Per the germline V gene, CDR1 is LNHNV and CDR2 is YYDKDF (reference sequence). This CDR3 contains 14 residues. The V gene lost 1 base and the J gene lost 3 bases, with 7 bases spanning the gap. DNA for the CDR3: TGTGCCACCAGCAGAGGTGGCAGCAAAAACATTCAGTACTTC. It translates to CATSRGGSKNIQYF.

This clonotype was counted only a few times. The genes are TRBV7-9 and TRBJ1-1; D gene unclear. CDR1 is SEHNR, CDR2 FQNEAQ, per germline (reference sequence). The V and J ends lost 7 bases and 3 bases respectively, with 9 bases between them. This CDR3 spans 12 amino acids. Here the CDR3 reads CASNRRDTEAFF. The CDR3 nucleotides read TGTGCCAGCAATAGGAGGGACACTGAAGCTTTCTTT.

There are a few counts of this clonotype. This chain connects TRBV4-1 to TRBJ2-4; D gene uncertain. V lost 3 bases and J lost 2, with 14 bases in between. The CDR3 runs to 16 residues. Germline CDR1 and CDR2: MGHRA and YSYEKL. DNA of the CDR3: TGCGCCAGCAGCCAGCCTTTCCTAGGGACCAAAAACATTCAGTACTTC. As protein: CASSQPFLGTKNIQYF.

The chain couples TRBV10-3 to TRBJ2-3; 8 nucleotides align to TRBD2. Germline V gene lookup returns CDR1 ENHRY and CDR2 SYGVKD. Trimming at V came to 5 bases and at J to 1 base, leaving 8 bases not matched to a gene. This CDR3 spans 16 amino acids. CDR3 region: CAISWNGRAGTDTQYF. The CDR3 DNA is TGTGCCATCAGTTGGAACGGGAGGGCCGGCACAGATACGCAGTATTTT.

This clonotype was detected only a few times. The genes are TRBV12-3 or TRBV12-4 and TRBJ2-1; no clear D. The CDR3 has 15 residues. Trimming took off 5 bases at V and 2 bases at J, with 13 bases between the two ends. CDR3 coding DNA: TGTGCCAGCAGTGGTTACCCGTGGCCCTACAATGAGCAGTTCTTC. This sequence encodes CASSGYPWPYNEQFF.

This clonotype was seen many times. The chain employs TRBV12-3 or TRBV12-4 and TRBJ2-7; D is unclear. Trimming removed 3 bases from V and 2 bases from J, with 8 bases in between. The CDR3 spans 13 residues. CDR3 residues: CASSFTATYEQYF. Here the CDR3 DNA reads TGTGCCAGCAGTTTTACAGCCACCTACGAGCAGTACTTC.

A few counts support this clonotype. V is TRBV27 and J is TRBJ2-1; 8 bases align to TRBD2. Germline V gene data show CDR1 as MNHEY and CDR2 as SMNVEV (reference sequence). V gave up 3 bases and J gave up 0 bases; unmatched junction bases: 7. This CDR3 contains 17 residues. This CDR3 is CASSFLSGTSSYNEQFF. The CDR3 DNA is TGTGCCAGCAGTTTCCTATCCGGGACTAGCTCCTACAATGAGCAGTTCTTC.